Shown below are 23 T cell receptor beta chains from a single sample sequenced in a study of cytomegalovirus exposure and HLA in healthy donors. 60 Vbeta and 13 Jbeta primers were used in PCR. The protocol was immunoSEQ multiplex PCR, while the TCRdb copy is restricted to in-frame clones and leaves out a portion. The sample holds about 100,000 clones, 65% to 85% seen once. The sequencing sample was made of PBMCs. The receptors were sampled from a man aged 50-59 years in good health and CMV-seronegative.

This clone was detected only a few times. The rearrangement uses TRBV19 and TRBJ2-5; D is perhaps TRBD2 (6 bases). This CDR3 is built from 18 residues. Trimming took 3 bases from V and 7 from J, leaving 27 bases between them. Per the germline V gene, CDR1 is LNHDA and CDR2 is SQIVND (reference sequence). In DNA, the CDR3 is TGTGCCAGTAGTATGGGGACCCCGGAGCAGGGAGGATGGGGGACCCAGTACTTC. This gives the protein CASSMGTPEQGGWGTQYF.

CDR3 DNA sequence: TGTGCCAGTAGTTCGGACGGGGTAAGTCAGCCCCAGCATTTT. This sequence encodes CASSSDGVSQPQHF. The chain is built from TRBV6-1 and TRBJ1-5, with D hard to call. Germline V gives CDR1 MNHNS, CDR2 SASEGT. This CDR3 comprises 14 residues. Trimming left V 9 bases short and J 6 bases short, with 18 bases between.

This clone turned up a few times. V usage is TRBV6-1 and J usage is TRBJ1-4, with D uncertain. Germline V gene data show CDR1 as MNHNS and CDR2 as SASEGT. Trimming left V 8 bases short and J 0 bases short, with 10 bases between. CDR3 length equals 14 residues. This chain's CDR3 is CASEGPSTNEKLFF. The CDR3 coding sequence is TGTGCCAGCGAGGGTCCTTCAACTAATGAAAAACTGTTTTTT.

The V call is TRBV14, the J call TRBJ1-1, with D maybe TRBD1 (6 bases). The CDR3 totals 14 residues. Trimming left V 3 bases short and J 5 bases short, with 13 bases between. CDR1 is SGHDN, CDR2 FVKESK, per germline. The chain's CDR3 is CASSQGGGRTEAFF. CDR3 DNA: TGTGCCAGCAGCCAGGGGGGGGGCAGGACTGAAGCTTTCTTT.

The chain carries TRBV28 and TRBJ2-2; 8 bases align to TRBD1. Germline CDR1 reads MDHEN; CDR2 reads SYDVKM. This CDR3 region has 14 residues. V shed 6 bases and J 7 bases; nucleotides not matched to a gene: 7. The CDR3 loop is CASRMDREGGELFF. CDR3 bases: TGTGCCAGCAGAATGGACAGGGAAGGCGGGGAGCTGTTTTTT.

Here the CDR3 reads CASRPQRGSGANVLTF. As DNA, the CDR3 is TGTGCCAGCAGACCTCAACGCGGCTCTGGGGCCAACGTCCTGACTTTC. This sequence joins TRBV6-6 and TRBJ2-6; D is unresolved. Trimming shortened V by 6 bases and J by 0 bases, and 12 bases separated the two germline ends. The CDR3 is 16 residues long. The germline CDR1 and CDR2 sequences are MNHNY and SVGAGI (reference sequence).

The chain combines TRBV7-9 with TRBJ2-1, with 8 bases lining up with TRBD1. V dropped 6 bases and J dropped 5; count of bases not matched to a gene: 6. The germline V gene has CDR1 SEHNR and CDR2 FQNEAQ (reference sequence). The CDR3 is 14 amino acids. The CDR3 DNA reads TGTGCCAGCAGAGGACAGGGAAGAAACAATGAGCAGTTCTTC. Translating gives CASRGQGRNNEQFF. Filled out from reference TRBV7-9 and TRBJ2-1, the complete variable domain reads DTGVSQNPRHKITKRGQNVTFRCDPISEHNRLYWYRQTLGQGPEFLTYFQNEAQLEKSRLLSDRFSAERPKGSFSTLEIQRTEQGDSAMYLCASRGQGRNNEQFFGPGTRLTVL.

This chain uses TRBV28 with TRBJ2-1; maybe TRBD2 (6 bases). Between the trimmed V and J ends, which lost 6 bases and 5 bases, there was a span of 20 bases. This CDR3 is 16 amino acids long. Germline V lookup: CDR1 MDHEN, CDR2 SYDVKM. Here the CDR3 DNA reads TGTGCCAGCAGCCCGCGGAGGAGGGCGACCCACAATGAGCAGTTCTTC. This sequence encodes CASSPRRRATHNEQFF.

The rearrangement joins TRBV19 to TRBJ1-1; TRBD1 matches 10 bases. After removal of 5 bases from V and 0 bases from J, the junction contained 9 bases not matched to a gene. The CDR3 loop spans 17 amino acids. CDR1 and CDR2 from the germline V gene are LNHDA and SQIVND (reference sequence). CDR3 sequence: CASSLGQGVFVNTEAFF. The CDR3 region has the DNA TGTGCCAGTAGTCTTGGACAGGGGGTATTCGTGAACACTGAAGCTTTCTTT.

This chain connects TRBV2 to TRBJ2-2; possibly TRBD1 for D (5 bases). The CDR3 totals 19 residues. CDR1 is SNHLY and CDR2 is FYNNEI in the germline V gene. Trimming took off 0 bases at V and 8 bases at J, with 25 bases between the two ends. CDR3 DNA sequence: TGTGCCAGCAGTGAAGCGGGAATTCGAAGGGGCCGCTATTCAGGGGAGCTGTTTTTT. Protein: CASSEAGIRRGRYSGELFF.

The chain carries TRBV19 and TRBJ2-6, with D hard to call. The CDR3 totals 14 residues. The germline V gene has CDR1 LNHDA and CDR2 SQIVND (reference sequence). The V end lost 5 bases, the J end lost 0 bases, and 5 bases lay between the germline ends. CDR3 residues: CASSSFSGANVLTF. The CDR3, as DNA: TGTGCCAGTAGTTCATTCTCTGGGGCCAACGTCCTGACTTTC.

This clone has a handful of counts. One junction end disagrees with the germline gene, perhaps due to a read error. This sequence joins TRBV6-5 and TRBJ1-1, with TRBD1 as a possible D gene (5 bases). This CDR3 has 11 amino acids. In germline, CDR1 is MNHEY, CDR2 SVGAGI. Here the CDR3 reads CASSYGGRNLF. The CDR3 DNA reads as TGTGCCAGCAGTTACGGGGGGAGGAACTTATTT.

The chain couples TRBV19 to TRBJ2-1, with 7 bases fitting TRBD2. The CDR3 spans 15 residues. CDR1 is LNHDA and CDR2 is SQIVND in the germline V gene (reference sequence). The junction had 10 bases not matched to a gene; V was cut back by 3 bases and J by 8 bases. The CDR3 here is CASSISPGLSDEQFF. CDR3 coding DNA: TGTGCCAGTAGTATTTCACCGGGACTATCCGATGAGCAGTTCTTC.

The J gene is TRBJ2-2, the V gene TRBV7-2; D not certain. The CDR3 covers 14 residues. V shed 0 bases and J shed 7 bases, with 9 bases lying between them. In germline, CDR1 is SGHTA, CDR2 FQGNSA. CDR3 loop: CASSLARGDGELFF. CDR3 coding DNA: TGTGCCAGCAGCTTAGCTAGAGGTGACGGGGAGCTGTTTTTT.

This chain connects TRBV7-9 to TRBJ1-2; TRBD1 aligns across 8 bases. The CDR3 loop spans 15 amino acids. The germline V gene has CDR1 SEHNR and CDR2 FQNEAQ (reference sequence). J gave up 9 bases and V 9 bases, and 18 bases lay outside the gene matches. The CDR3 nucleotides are TGTGCCAGTAGACTCCAGGGGGCGAGTAGATCTAGCTACACCTTC. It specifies CASRLQGASRSSYTF.

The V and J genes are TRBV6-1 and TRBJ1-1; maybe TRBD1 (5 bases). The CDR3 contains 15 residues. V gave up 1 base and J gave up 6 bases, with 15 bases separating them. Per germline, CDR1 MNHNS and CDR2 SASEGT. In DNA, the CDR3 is TGTGCCAGCAGTGAAGGCGTGGGGGGGTTCGCTGAAGCTTTCTTT. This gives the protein CASSEGVGGFAEAFF.

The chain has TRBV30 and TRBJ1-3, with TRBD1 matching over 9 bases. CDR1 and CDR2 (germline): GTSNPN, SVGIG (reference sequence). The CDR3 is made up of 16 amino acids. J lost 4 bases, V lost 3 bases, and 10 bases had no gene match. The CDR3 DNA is TGTGCCTGGAGATTCCCCGGGACAGGGTCCGGAAACACCATATATTTT. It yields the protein CAWRFPGTGSGNTIYF.

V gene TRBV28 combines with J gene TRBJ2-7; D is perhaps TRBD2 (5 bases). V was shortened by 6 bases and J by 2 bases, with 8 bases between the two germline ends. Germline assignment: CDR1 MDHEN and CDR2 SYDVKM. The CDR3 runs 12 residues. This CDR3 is CASSPTTYEQYF. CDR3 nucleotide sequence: TGTGCCAGCAGCCCGACTACCTACGAGCAGTACTTC.

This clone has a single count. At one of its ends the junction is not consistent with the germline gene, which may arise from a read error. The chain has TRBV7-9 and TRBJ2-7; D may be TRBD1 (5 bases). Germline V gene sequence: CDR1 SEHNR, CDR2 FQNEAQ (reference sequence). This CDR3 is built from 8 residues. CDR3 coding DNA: TGTGCCAGCAGCCCTCGACAGTTC. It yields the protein CASSPRQF.

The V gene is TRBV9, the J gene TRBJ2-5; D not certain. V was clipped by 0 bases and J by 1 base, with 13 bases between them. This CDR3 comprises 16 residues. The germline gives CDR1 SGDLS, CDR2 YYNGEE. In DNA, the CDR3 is TGTGCCAGCAGCGTAGCTTATGGGCATCCCCAAGAGACCCAGTACTTC. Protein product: CASSVAYGHPQETQYF.

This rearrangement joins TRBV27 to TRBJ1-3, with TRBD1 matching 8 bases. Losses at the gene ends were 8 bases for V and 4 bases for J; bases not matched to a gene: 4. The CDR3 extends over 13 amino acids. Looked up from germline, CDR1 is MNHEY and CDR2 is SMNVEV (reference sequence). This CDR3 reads CASADRVGNTIYF. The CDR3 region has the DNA TGTGCCAGCGCGGACAGGGTCGGAAACACCATATATTTT.

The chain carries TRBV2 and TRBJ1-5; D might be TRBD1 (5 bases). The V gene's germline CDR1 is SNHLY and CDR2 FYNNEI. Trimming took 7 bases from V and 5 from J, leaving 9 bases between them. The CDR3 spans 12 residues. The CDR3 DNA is TGTGCCAGCACTGGAGGGGATCAGCCCCAGCATTTT. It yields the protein CASTGGDQPQHF.

This chain's CDR3 is CASSPRTLGTGDEQFF. In nucleotides, the CDR3 is TGTGCCAGCTCACCACGAACGCTGGGGACGGGAGATGAGCAGTTCTTC. This chain joins TRBV18 and TRBJ2-1; possible D gene TRBD2, 6 bases. The CDR3 runs 16 residues. The germline V gene encodes CDR1 KGHSH and CDR2 LQKENI. V gave up 1 base and J gave up 8 bases, with 18 bases separating them.